This TCR beta chain was found in a study of cytomegalovirus exposure and HLA in healthy donors. Study background: Earlier sequencing of 200 million or so T cells yielded roughly 100 million unique TCR beta sequences. Study conclusions and caveats: The investigators catalogued 150 or so TCR beta chains as cytomegalovirus-associated. Productive status was seen about 87% or about 30% of the time for most TCR beta V segments in an earlier analysis. Reports indicate that TCR beta sequences accurately predicted the HLA-A and HLA-B alleles of most subjects.

Both 60 Vbeta primers and 13 Jbeta primers went into the PCR. This table comes from immunoSEQ multiplex PCR, and its TCRdb copy is limited to in-frame clones, with some not included. The sample has about 110,000 clones; over 60% are singletons. Concerning this clone: What it binds is unknown.

The CDR3 loop spans 13 amino acids. Trimming pared 2 bases from V and 4 bases from J, leaving 8 bases between. Germline CDR1 and CDR2: MNHNS and SASEGT. Sequencing was performed on PBMCs. This TCR came from a woman in her forties or fifties in good health and CMV-seropositive. V and J are TRBV6-1 and TRBJ1-2; unclear D gene. The CDR3 DNA is TGTGCCAGCAGTGAAAGACACCCCTATGGCTACACCTTC. Translation: CASSERHPYGYTF.